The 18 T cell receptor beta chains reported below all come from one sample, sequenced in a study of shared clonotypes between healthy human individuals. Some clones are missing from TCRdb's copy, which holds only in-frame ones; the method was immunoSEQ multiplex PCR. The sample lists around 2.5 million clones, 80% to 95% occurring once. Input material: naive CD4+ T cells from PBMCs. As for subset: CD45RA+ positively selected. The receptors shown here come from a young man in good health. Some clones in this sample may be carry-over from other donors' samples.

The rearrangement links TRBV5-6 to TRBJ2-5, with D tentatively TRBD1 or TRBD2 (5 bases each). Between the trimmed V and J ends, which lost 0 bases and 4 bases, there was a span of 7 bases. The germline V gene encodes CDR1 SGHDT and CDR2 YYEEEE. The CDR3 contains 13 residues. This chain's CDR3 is CASSLGGVETQYF. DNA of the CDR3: TGTGCCAGCAGCTTGGGAGGGGTAGAGACCCAGTACTTC.

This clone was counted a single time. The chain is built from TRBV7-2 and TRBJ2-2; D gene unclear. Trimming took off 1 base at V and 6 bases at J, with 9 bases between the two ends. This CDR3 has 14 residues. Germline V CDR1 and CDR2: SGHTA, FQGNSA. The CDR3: CASSLDRLAGELFF. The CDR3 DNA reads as TGTGCCAGCAGCTTAGATAGACTGGCCGGGGAGCTGTTTTTT.

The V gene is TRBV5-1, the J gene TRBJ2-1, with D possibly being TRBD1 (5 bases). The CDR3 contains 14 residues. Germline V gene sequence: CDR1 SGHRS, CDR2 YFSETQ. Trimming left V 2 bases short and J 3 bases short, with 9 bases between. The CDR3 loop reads CASSLFQGYNEQFF. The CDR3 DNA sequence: TGCGCCAGCAGCTTATTCCAGGGCTACAATGAGCAGTTCTTC.

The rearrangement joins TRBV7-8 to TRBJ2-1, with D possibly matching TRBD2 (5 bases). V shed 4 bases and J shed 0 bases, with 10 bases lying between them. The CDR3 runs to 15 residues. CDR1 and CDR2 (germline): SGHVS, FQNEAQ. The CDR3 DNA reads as TGTGCCAGCAGCTCATATGGGAGCTCCTACAATGAGCAGTTCTTC. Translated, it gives CASSSYGSSYNEQFF.

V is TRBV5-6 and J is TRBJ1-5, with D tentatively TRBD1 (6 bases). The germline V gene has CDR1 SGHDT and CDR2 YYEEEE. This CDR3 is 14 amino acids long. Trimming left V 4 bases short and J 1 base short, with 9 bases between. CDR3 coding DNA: TGTGCCAGCAGCCAGGGGCGGAGCAATCAGCCCCAGCATTTT. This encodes CASSQGRSNQPQHF.

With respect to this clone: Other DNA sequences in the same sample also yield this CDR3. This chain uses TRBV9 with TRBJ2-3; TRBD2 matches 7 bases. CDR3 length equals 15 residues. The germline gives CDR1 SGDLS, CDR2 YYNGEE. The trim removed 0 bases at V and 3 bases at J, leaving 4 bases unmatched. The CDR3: CASSVGLAVTDTQYF. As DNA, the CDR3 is TGTGCCAGCAGCGTAGGTCTAGCGGTGACAGATACGCAGTATTTT.

CDR3 amino acids: CASTPGAGRKWSGYTF. CDR3 sequence (DNA): TGTGCCAGCACCCCAGGGGCAGGGCGCAAATGGAGTGGCTACACCTTC. The J gene is TRBJ1-2, the V gene TRBV25-1, with D possibly TRBD1 on 6 matching bases. The CDR3 length is 16 residues. Trimming cost V 7 bases and J 7 bases, with 25 bases left between them. Per germline, CDR1 MGHDK and CDR2 SYGVNS.

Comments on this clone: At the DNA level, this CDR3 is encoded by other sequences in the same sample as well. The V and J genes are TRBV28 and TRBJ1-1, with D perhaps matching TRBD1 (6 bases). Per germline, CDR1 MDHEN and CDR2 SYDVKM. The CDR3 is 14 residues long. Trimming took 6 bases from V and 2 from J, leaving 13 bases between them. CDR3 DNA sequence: TGTGCCAGCAGCCTCGGACAGCTAAACACTGAAGCTTTCTTT. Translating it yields CASSLGQLNTEAFF.

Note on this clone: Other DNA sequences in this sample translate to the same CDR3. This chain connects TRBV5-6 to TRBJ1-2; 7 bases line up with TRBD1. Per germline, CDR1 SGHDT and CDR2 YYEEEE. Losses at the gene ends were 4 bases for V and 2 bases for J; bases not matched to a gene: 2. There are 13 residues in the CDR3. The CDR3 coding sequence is TGTGCCAGCAGCCCGGACAGGAACTATGGCTACACCTTC. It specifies CASSPDRNYGYTF.

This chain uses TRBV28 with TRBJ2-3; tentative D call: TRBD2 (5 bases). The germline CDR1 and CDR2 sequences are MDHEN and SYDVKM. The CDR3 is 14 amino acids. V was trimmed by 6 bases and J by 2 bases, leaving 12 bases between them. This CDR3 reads CASSPDSITDTQYF. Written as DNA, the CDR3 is TGTGCCAGCAGCCCGGACTCCATCACAGATACGCAGTATTTT.

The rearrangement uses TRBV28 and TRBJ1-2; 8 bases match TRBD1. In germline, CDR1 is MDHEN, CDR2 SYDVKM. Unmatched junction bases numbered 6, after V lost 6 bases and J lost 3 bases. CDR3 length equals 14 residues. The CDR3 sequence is CASRSDREDYGYTF. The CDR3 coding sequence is TGTGCCAGCAGATCGGACAGGGAGGACTATGGCTACACCTTC.

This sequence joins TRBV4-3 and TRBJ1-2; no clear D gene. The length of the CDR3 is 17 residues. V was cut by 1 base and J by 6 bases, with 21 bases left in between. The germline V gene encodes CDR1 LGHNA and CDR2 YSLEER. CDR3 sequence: CASSQGRASGLDDGYTF. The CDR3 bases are TGCGCCAGCAGCCAAGGAAGAGCCTCCGGGCTGGACGATGGCTACACCTTC.

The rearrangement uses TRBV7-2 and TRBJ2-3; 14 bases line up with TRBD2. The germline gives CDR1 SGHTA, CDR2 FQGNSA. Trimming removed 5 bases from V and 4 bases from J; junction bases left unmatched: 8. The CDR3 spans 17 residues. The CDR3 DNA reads TGTGCCAGCAGCCCACTGGGACTAGCGGGAGTGGCAGATACGCAGTATTTT. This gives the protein CASSPLGLAGVADTQYF.

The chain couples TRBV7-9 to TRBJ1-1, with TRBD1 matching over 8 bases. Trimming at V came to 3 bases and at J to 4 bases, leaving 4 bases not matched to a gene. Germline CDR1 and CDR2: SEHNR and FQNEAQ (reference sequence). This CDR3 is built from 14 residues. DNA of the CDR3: TGTGCCAGCAGCTTGACAGGGGTGGGCACTGAAGCTTTCTTT. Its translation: CASSLTGVGTEAFF.

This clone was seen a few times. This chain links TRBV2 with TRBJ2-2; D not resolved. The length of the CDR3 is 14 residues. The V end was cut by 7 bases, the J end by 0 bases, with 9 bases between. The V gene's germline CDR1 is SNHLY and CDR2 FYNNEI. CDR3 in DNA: TGTGCCAGCAAGCCATCGACGAACACCGGGGAGCTGTTTTTT. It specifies CASKPSTNTGELFF.

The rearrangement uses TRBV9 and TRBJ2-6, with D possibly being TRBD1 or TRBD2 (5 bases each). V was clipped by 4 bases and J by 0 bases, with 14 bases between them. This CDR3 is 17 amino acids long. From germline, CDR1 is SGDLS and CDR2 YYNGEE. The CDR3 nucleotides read TGTGCCAGCAGCCCCCGGGACCTTTACTCTGGGGCCAACGTCCTGACTTTC. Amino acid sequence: CASSPRDLYSGANVLTF.

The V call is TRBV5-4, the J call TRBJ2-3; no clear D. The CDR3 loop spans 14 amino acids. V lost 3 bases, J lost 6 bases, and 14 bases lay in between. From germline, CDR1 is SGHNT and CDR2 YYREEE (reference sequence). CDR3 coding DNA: TGTGCCAGCAGCTCAGGAATTCAATTGGATACGCAGTATTTT. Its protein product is CASSSGIQLDTQYF.

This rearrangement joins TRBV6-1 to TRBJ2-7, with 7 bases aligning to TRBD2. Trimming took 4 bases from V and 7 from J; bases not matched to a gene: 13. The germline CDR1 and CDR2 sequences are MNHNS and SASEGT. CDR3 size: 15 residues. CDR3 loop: CASSAPHYGGGEQYF. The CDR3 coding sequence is TGTGCCAGCAGTGCGCCCCACTACGGGGGAGGGGAGCAGTACTTC.